The 16 T cell receptor beta chains presented below share a single source sample, sequenced in a study of tumor-infiltrating lymphocytes in primary liver carcinoma. Joint extraction of RNA and DNA used roughly 19-33 mg of bulk tissue that was unsorted. A constant-region primer served to make TCR beta cDNA from roughly 460 ng total RNA. Sequencing libraries for TCR beta derived from three nested multiplex PCR rounds that used slightly modified ARM-PCR. Two initial PCR rounds of about 9 cycles each paired TRBV1-TRBV30 forward primers with a C-beta reverse primer. MiXCR, run by TCRdb on the multiplex PCR reads, gives a single entry per CDR3 protein. The data contain roughly 40,000 distinct CDR3 sequences, more than 60% of them seen just once; the ten biggest clones take up over 30%. The sample comprised tumor-adjacent normal liver tissue. The origin of the receptors is a woman under 40 with primary liver carcinoma and hepatitis B virus infection.

Of note for this clonotype: A read error may explain this, as a much larger clone is one base away. The chain recombines TRBV6-4 with TRBJ2-3; tentatively, D is TRBD2 (5 bases). Germline CDR1 MRHNA, CDR2 SNTAGT. This CDR3 contains 15 residues. The V gene lost 2 bases and the J gene lost 3 bases, with 12 bases spanning the gap. The DNA for the CDR3 is TGTGCCAGCAGTGACGAAGGAGAGGGTACAGATACGCAGTATTTT. The encoded protein is CASSDEGEGTDTQYF.

This clonotype has only a few counts. This chain connects TRBV20-1 to TRBJ1-6, with D possibly TRBD1 on 6 matching bases. V gave up 0 bases and J gave up 7 bases, with 13 bases separating them. Germline V gene data show CDR1 as DFQATT and CDR2 as SNEGSKA (reference sequence). CDR3 length: 15 residues. The CDR3: CSARDRGGGNSPLHF. The CDR3 nucleotides read TGCAGTGCTAGAGATCGAGGCGGGGGCAATTCACCCCTCCACTTT.

A word on this clonotype: An end of the junction differs from the germline gene, which may be a read error. This chain connects TRBV29-1 to TRBJ2-1; 11 bases match TRBD2. This CDR3 has 15 residues. CDR1 SQVTM and CDR2 ANQGSEA come from the germline V gene. The CDR3 DNA is TGCAGCATTGGGCTGACTAGCGGGGACTACAATGAGCATTTCTTC. It is translated as CSIGLTSGDYNEHFF.

By its share, this clonotype is medium-sized (0.01 to 0.1%). This rearrangement joins TRBV4-1 to TRBJ2-5; TRBD2 might be the D (7 bases). Germline V gene sequence: CDR1 MGHRA, CDR2 YSYEKL. The CDR3 is 12 residues long. V lost 5 bases to trimming and J lost 5 bases, with 9 bases between them. CDR3 loop: CASSGGGETQYF. Here the CDR3 DNA reads TGCGCCAGCAGCGGGGGGGGCGAGACCCAGTACTTC.

This clonotype was counted at least ten times. The rearrangement links TRBV6-2 or TRBV6-3 to TRBJ2-3, with 7 nucleotides matching TRBD2. CDR1 and CDR2 from the germline V gene are MNHEY and SVGEGT. V shed 4 bases, J shed 4 bases, and the junction held 8 bases outside the gene matches. The CDR3 length is 15 residues. CDR3 bases: TGTGCCAGCAGTTTCCTGGCTAGCGGCCCAGATACGCAGTATTTT. Translating gives CASSFLASGPDTQYF.

The table lists this clonotype with a few counts. The chain employs TRBV15 and TRBJ2-1; D unclear. From germline, CDR1 is LNHNV and CDR2 YYDKDF (reference sequence). The V end was cut by 5 bases, the J end by 1 base, with 12 bases between. The CDR3 is made up of 15 amino acids. CDR3 residues: CATSGLAGSYNEQFF. The CDR3 DNA sequence: TGTGCCACCAGCGGCTTAGCCGGGTCCTACAATGAGCAGTTCTTC.

About this clonotype: A read error may account for a junction end that differs from germline. This chain joins TRBV11-2 and TRBJ2-7; tentative D call: TRBD2 (6 bases). Per the germline V gene, CDR1 is SGHAT and CDR2 is FQNNGV. The CDR3 consists of 14 residues. The CDR3 DNA reads TGTGCCGGCAGCTTAGTGGGGAGGCTTGGTGAGCAGTACTTC. Encoded protein: CAGSLVGRLGEQYF.

This clonotype was seen once. V gene TRBV5-5 combines with J gene TRBJ1-5; TRBD1 is a possible D gene (5 bases). V lost 4 bases and J lost 5, with 16 bases in between. The CDR3 runs 15 residues. CDR1 and CDR2 (germline): SGHKS, YYEKEE (reference sequence). The CDR3 DNA reads TGTGCCAGCAGCCAGGACAAGGTGATTCATCAGCCCCAGCATTTT. The encoded protein is CASSQDKVIHQPQHF. The complete variable domain, with remaining parts taken from reference TRBV5-5 and TRBJ1-5, reads DAGVTQSPTHLIKTRGQQVTLRCSPISGHKSVSWYQQVLGQGPQFIFQYYEKEERGRGNFPDRFSARQFPNYSSELNVNALLLGDSALYLCASSQDKVIHQPQHFGDGTRLSIL.

This clonotype has just a few counts. Compared with germline, one end of the junction differs, possibly owing to a read error. V and J are TRBV6-2 or TRBV6-3 and TRBJ2-2, with D unresolved. CDR3 length equals 14 residues. Germline CDR1 is MNHEY and CDR2 is SVGEGT. The CDR3 spells CAGSYRQYTGELFF. CDR3 nucleotides: TGTGCCGGCAGTTATAGGCAGTACACCGGGGAGCTGTTTTTT.

The CDR3 DNA sequence: TGTGCCAGCAGTTACGGGTGGGAAGAGCGCGGGGAGCTGTTTTTT. This codes for CASSYGWEERGELFF. The chain couples TRBV6-2 or TRBV6-3 to TRBJ2-2; D uncertain. This CDR3 contains 15 residues. The V and J ends lost 2 bases and 7 bases respectively, with 14 bases between them. Germline CDR1 MNHEY, CDR2 SVGEGT.

In regard to this clonotype: One end of the junction fails to match germline, which may point to a read error. The J gene is TRBJ2-1, the V gene TRBV5-5; D uncertain. The CDR3 runs 11 residues. Germline CDR1 and CDR2: SGHKS and YYEKEE (reference sequence). The CDR3 loop reads CACSLWSEQFF. The CDR3 DNA reads as TGTGCCTGCAGCTTGTGGAGTGAACAGTTCTTC.

This clonotype was observed many times. This may be a read error, as it is one base from a much larger clone. This sequence joins TRBV6-5 and TRBJ2-1; D is perhaps TRBD1 (6 bases). The CDR3 is 13 amino acids. The germline V gene encodes CDR1 MNHEY and CDR2 SVGAGI. The CDR3 nucleotides are TGTGCCAGCAGAAACAGGGAATACAATGAGCGGTTCTTC. The encoded protein is CASRNREYNERFF.

The chain employs TRBV6-5 and TRBJ2-7; the D call may be TRBD1 or TRBD2 (5 bases each). Per the germline V gene, CDR1 is MNHEY and CDR2 is SVGAGI. The length of the CDR3 is 17 residues. The V gene lost 0 bases and the J gene lost 3 bases, with 18 bases spanning the gap. The CDR3 sequence: CASSYSTPGRIHYEQYF. In DNA form, the CDR3 reads TGTGCCAGCAGTTACTCGACGCCGGGACGAATCCACTACGAGCAGTACTTC.

This clonotype appeared a few times. This CDR3 is missing its conserved last phenylalanine or tryptophan, likely due to a read error. The gene calls are TRBV11-2 and TRBJ2-7; 8 nucleotides agree with TRBD1. The junction had 12 bases not matched to a gene; V was cut back by 7 bases and J by 10 bases. The CDR3 spans 13 residues. CDR1 is SGHAT and CDR2 is FQNNGV in the germline V gene. CDR3 residues: CASIGDRTYEQYL. In DNA form, the CDR3 reads TGTGCCAGCATAGGGGACAGGACCTATGAACAGTACTTA.

The rearrangement links TRBV12-3 or TRBV12-4 to TRBJ2-1, with D tentatively TRBD2 (5 bases). The CDR3 runs to 12 residues. The DNA for the CDR3 is TGTGGCAGTTCCCCGCGGGCCCGCGGGCAGTTCTTC. Encoded protein: CGSSPRARGQFF.

A few counts support this clonotype. A read error is likely, as this CDR3 ends without the conserved phenylalanine or tryptophan. The J gene is TRBJ2-1, the V gene TRBV4-3; no reliable D call. Germline loops: CDR1 LGHNA, CDR2 YSLEER. The CDR3 is 14 residues long. The chain's CDR3 is CASGHTELVNEQFL. The DNA for the CDR3 is TGCGCCAGCGGCCACACCGAGTTGGTCAATGAGCAGTTCCTC.